Listed below are T cell receptor beta chains from one sample, sequenced in a study of blood T cell repertoires in COVID-19. Method: immunoSEQ multiplex PCR; TCRdb's copy keeps in-frame clones and lacks some. Of 75,000 to 95,000 clones listed, approximately 89% are singletons. Material for sequencing was peripheral blood. The receptor source for this set is a man over 45 with active COVID-19. CDR3s include the opening cysteine and the closing phenylalanine or tryptophan. The D gene is left open where the match is weak. Rows give clone size only sometimes, using once, few, many, or a class for an expanded clone.

v_call	j_call	d_call	clone_size	cdr3_nt	cdr3_aa
TRBV28	TRBJ2-7	NA	NA	TGTGCCAGCAGTTTAGGGAGCACCTACGAGCAGTACTTC	CASSLGSTYEQYF
TRBV12-5	TRBJ2-1	TRBD1	NA	TGTGCTAGTGGTTTGGCTTACAGGGGAACCTACAATGAGCAGTTCTTC	CASGLAYRGTYNEQFF
TRBV9	TRBJ2-1	TRBD2	NA	TGTGCCAGCAGCGGGGCGGGGGGGTTGTTCTTC	CASSGAGGLFF
TRBV28	TRBJ1-5	TRBD1	NA	TGTGCCAGCAGTACGCCGGGACAGGGCAATCAGCCCCAGCATTTT	CASSTPGQGNQPQHF
TRBV6-4	TRBJ1-6	NA	few	TGTCTCCCCAAACCCACCCTAGGTTCACCCCTCCACTTT	CLPKPTLGSPLHF
TRBV4-1	TRBJ1-2	TRBD1	NA	TGCGCCAGCAGCGGACCGGGACAGGGGGGCTATGGCTACACCTTC	CASSGPGQGGYGYTF
TRBV25-1	TRBJ2-7	NA	NA	TGTGCCAGCCGCCAGAATTACGAGCAGTACTTC	CASRQNYEQYF
TRBV28	TRBJ1-3	NA	NA	TGTGCCAGCAGTCCGACAGTTACCGGAAACACCATATATTTT	CASSPTVTGNTIYF
TRBV4-1	TRBJ2-1	NA	once	TGCGCCAGCAGCCAAGTCGGGGGTGGAGAGCAGTTCTTC	CASSQVGGGEQFF
TRBV24-1	TRBJ2-1	TRBD1	once	TGTGCCACCAGTGATTACCCGAGGACAGGGGACAATGAGCAGTTCTTC	CATSDYPRTGDNEQFF
TRBV9	TRBJ2-7	TRBD1	NA	TGTGCCAGCAGCGTAAGGGACAGGGGGCTTCACGAGCAGTACTTC	CASSVRDRGLHEQYF
TRBV7-2	TRBJ2-5	TRBD2	NA	TGTGCCAGCAGCTTAAGCCTAGCGGGAGAAGAGACCCAGTACTTC	CASSLSLAGEETQYF
TRBV7-9	TRBJ2-1	NA	NA	TGTGCCAGCAGCTCGCGGGACAGCTCCTACAATGAGCAGTTCTTC	CASSSRDSSYNEQFF
TRBV7-7	TRBJ2-1	TRBD2	NA	TGTGCCAGCAGCACGGGACTAGCGGGAGGAGTTGAGCAGTTCTTC	CASSTGLAGGVEQFF
TRBV5-6	TRBJ2-7	TRBD1	NA	TGTGCCAGCAGCTTGACAGGGGGCGCCAGTATTGAGCAGTACTTC	CASSLTGGASIEQYF
TRBV4-1	TRBJ2-7	TRBD2	NA	TGCGCCAGCAGCCAAGATCATTTGGCTAGCGGGGACTACGAGCAGTACTTC	CASSQDHLASGDYEQYF
TRBV28	TRBJ1-1	TRBD1	NA	TGTGCCAGCAGTTTCAACAGGGGCACTGAAGCTTTCTTT	CASSFNRGTEAFF
TRBV5-1	TRBJ2-1	TRBD2	NA	TGCGCCAGCAGCTTACCTACTAGCGGGGGGGCCAATGAGCAGTTCTTC	CASSLPTSGGANEQFF
TRBV27	TRBJ2-3	TRBD2	once	TGTGCCAGCAGTCTAAGCGGGGTGACCACAGATACGCAGTATTTT	CASSLSGVTTDTQYF
TRBV10-3	TRBJ2-7	TRBD2	few	TGTGCCATCTCCCGGGGGGGGGCCAGCTCCTACGAGCAGTACTTC	CAISRGGASSYEQYF
TRBV7-6	TRBJ1-4	NA	once	TGTGCCAGCAGCTTAGTGGACAGTTCTAATGAAAAACTGTTTTTT	CASSLVDSSNEKLFF
TRBV14	TRBJ2-1	NA	NA	TGTGCCAGCAGCCTCGGAGGGCGGGAGCAGTTCTTC	CASSLGGREQFF
TRBV7-2	TRBJ2-3	TRBD2	NA	TGTGCCAGCAGCTTAGTGGGCGGGAGGGCCGAAGATACGCAGTATTTT	CASSLVGGRAEDTQYF
TRBV7-9	TRBJ1-2	NA	NA	TGTGCCAGCAGCACCGTTTCCGTAGATACGGGAGGCTACACCTTC	CASSTVSVDTGGYTF
TRBV5-1	TRBJ2-3	TRBD2	NA	TGCGCCAGCAGCTGGACTAGCGGGGCCACAGATACGCAGTATTTT	CASSWTSGATDTQYF
TRBV7-2	TRBJ2-3	NA	NA	TGTGCCAGCAGCACAGGTGCCACTAGCACAGATACGCAGTATTTT	CASSTGATSTDTQYF
TRBV5-1	TRBJ2-3	TRBD2	NA	TGCGCCAGCAGCCGGAGCGGGGCCTACACAGATACGCAGTATTTT	CASSRSGAYTDTQYF
TRBV13	TRBJ2-3	TRBD2	NA	TGTGCCAGCAGCTTCGGCGGGAGTGGCGCAGATACGCAGTATTTT	CASSFGGSGADTQYF
TRBV14	TRBJ2-3	TRBD1	NA	TGTGCCAGCAGCCAAACCGGGACAGGGGGATCAGATACGCAGTATTTT	CASSQTGTGGSDTQYF
TRBV30	TRBJ1-2	TRBD1	NA	TGTGCCTGGAGTGGGACAGGGTGGTATGGCTACACCTTC	CAWSGTGWYGYTF
TRBV5-1	TRBJ2-3	TRBD2	NA	TGCGCCAGCGGGGATTTAGCGGGGGGCATTACAGATACGCAGTATTTT	CASGDLAGGITDTQYF
TRBV5-6	TRBJ1-2	NA	NA	TGTGCCAGCAGCTTGCTGGAGATAAACTATGGCTACACCTTC	CASSLLEINYGYTF
TRBV5-1	TRBJ1-1	TRBD1	NA	TGCGCCAGCAGCTTTGACAGGGGGGTGACTGAAGCTTTCTTT	CASSFDRGVTEAFF
TRBV6-6	TRBJ2-3	NA	NA	TGTGCCAGCAGTTACGGCAGAACAGATACGCAGTATTTT	CASSYGRTDTQYF
TRBV19	TRBJ1-2	TRBD1	NA	TGTGCCAGTAGCCCCGACAGGGGTAGCTATGGCTACACCTTC	CASSPDRGSYGYTF
TRBV6-5	TRBJ2-2	NA	NA	TGTGCCAGCAGGGGACTGAGGGTGAACACCGGGGAGCTGTTTTTT	CASRGLRVNTGELFF
TRBV5-1	TRBJ2-7	TRBD2	NA	TGCGCCAGCAGCTCCGGGAGCGGGAGAACCTACGAGCAGTACTTC	CASSSGSGRTYEQYF
TRBV15	TRBJ2-1	NA	NA	TGTGCCACCAGCAGAGGCGGGGGCACAGTTGAGCAGTTCTTC	CATSRGGGTVEQFF
TRBV6-5	TRBJ2-7	NA	NA	TGTGCCAGCAGCGGGGTAGCGGACTACGAGCAGTACTTC	CASSGVADYEQYF
TRBV5-5	TRBJ1-2	TRBD1	NA	TGTGCCAGCAGCTTGGGCGGGACAGGGGGGCGATATGGCTACACCTTC	CASSLGGTGGRYGYTF
TRBV7-2	TRBJ1-5	TRBD1	NA	TGTGCCAGCAGCCCAGGGACAGGGGGCTACAATCAGCCCCAGCATTTT	CASSPGTGGYNQPQHF
TRBV6-5	TRBJ1-5	NA	NA	TGTGCCAGCAGTTACCCGGGACTCTCAGGGCAGCCCCAGCATTTT	CASSYPGLSGQPQHF
TRBV29-1	TRBJ2-3	NA	NA	TGCAGCGTCGGTGCGAAGGTGGCGGAAGGGGCAGATACGCAGTATTTT	CSVGAKVAEGADTQYF
TRBV19	TRBJ1-5	NA	NA	TGTGCCAGTAACAGGGCTCGAAGTAATGGGCCCCAGCATTTT	CASNRARSNGPQHF
TRBV7-2	TRBJ2-7	TRBD2	NA	TGTGCCAGCAGCTTCAGCAGCGGGAAGGTCTACGAGCAGTACTTC	CASSFSSGKVYEQYF
TRBV15	TRBJ2-3	NA	NA	TGTGCCACCAGCAGAGCAGCGGCACCAGATACGCAGTATTTT	CATSRAAAPDTQYF
TRBV19	TRBJ2-7	TRBD2	NA	TGTGCCAGTAGTGCCAGCGGGGGGGGTTTTAGGGAGCAGTACTTC	CASSASGGGFREQYF
TRBV9	TRBJ2-2	TRBD2	NA	TGTGCCAGCAGCGTTAGGGAGGGAGTTGGGGACACCGGGGAGCTGTTTTTT	CASSVREGVGDTGELFF
TRBV11-2	TRBJ2-3	TRBD2	NA	TGTGCCAGCAGCTTAGCTAGCGGGGGGCAGTATTTT	CASSLASGGQYF
TRBV4-1	TRBJ1-5	TRBD1	NA	TGCGCCAGCAGCTCAGGGGGTTCCAATCAGCCCCAGCATTTT	CASSSGGSNQPQHF
TRBV9	TRBJ1-2	TRBD1	NA	TGTGCCAGCAGCGTAGAGGCTCAGGGGGCAATTGGCTACACCTTC	CASSVEAQGAIGYTF
TRBV12-3/TRBV12-4	TRBJ2-7	NA	NA	TGTGCCAGCAGGCAGGGTGGCGCCTACGAGCAGTACTTC	CASRQGGAYEQYF
TRBV6-2/TRBV6-3	TRBJ2-1	TRBD2	NA	TGTGCCAGCAGTTGGCGGGAGGCCAGAAATGAGCAGTTCTTC	CASSWREARNEQFF
TRBV5-6	TRBJ2-1	TRBD2	NA	TGTGCCAGCAGCTTTAGCGGGGGGGCAGGTTCCTACAATGAGCAGTTCTTC	CASSFSGGAGSYNEQFF
TRBV18	TRBJ2-1	TRBD1	NA	TGTGCCAGCTCACGGAACTCGGGACAGGGAATTGGTGAGCAGTTCTTC	CASSRNSGQGIGEQFF
TRBV19	TRBJ2-2	TRBD1	NA	TGTGCCAGTAGGCGAAGCCGGGACAGCTACACCGGGGAGCTGTTTTTT	CASRRSRDSYTGELFF
TRBV5-6	TRBJ1-1	NA	NA	TGTGCCAGCAGCTTCAACAGGGAAACTGAAGCTTTCTTT	CASSFNRETEAFF
TRBV5-1	TRBJ1-2	NA	NA	TGCGCCAGCAGCTTGGCCCCTACAGGGTCCGAAAGCGGCTACACCTTC	CASSLAPTGSESGYTF
TRBV7-2	TRBJ1-6	TRBD1	NA	TGTGCCAGCAGCCGCAGGGGGTCCTATAATTCACCCCTCCACTTT	CASSRRGSYNSPLHF